This TCR beta chain was obtained from a study of response to subunit inactivated influenza vaccine. General study points: Authors suggested each seasonal flu vaccination may recruit only limited numbers of new T cells.

This CDR3 spans 15 amino acids. V dropped 2 bases and J dropped 7 bases, with 12 bases sitting between them. The V gene's germline CDR1 is SGHVS and CDR2 FNYEAQ. Via MiXCR, TCRdb re-called the RT-PCR reads, giving one row per CDR3 protein. This repertoire shows some 640,000 distinct CDR3 sequences, over 11% found once; its top ten account for less than 7%. About this clonotype: Its matching antigen is unknown.

This sequence joins TRBV7-6 and TRBJ1-6; TRBD1 is a possible D gene (6 bases). This TCR derives from a man aged 50-60 years who received an inactivated influenza vaccine. The material was PBMCs from blood, obtained 14 days before vaccination. The DNA of the CDR3 is TGTGCCAGCAGCTTAATGGCAGGGGAGAATTCACCCCTCCACTTT. It translates to CASSLMAGENSPLHF.